This passage covers 8 T cell receptor beta chains from one sample sequenced in a study of graft-versus-host responses after intestinal transplantation. Produced via immunoSEQ multiplex PCR; TCRdb's table is partial and in-frame only. The table includes around 15,000 clones, approximately 88% detected once. Sequencing used PBMCs, obtained roughly 110 days after intestinal transplant. All receptors derive from a human patient who received an intestinal transplant, so some T cells may come from the graft donor.

J is TRBJ2-7 and V is TRBV2, with 7 bases fitting TRBD2. Trimming cost V 3 bases and J 2 bases; bases outside gene matches: 7. The CDR3 covers 15 residues. CDR1 SNHLY and CDR2 FYNNEI come from the germline V gene. The CDR3 is CASSDSGAGTYEQYF. In DNA, the CDR3 is TGTGCCAGCAGTGATTCGGGAGCGGGAACCTACGAGCAGTACTTC.

CDR3 region: CASSVGVRDYEQYF. The CDR3 bases are TGTGCCAGCAGCGTAGGAGTCAGGGACTACGAGCAGTACTTC. The rearrangement links TRBV9 to TRBJ2-7; tentative D call: TRBD1 (5 bases). V shed 0 bases and J shed 3 bases, with 10 bases lying between them. Germline V CDR1 and CDR2: SGDLS, YYNGEE. CDR3 length: 14 residues. Complete variable domain (other parts from reference TRBV9 and TRBJ2-7): DSGVTQTPKHLITATGQRVTLRCSPRSGDLSVYWYQQSLDQGLQFLIQYYNGEERAKGNILERFSAQQFPDLHSELNLSSLELGDSALYFCASSVGVRDYEQYFGPGTRLTVT.

As regards this clone: Compared with germline, one end of the junction differs, possibly owing to a read error. The chain combines TRBV30 with TRBJ1-3; D ambiguous. Germline CDR1 is GTSNPN and CDR2 is SVGIG (reference sequence). This CDR3 contains 15 residues. In nucleotides, the CDR3 is TGTGCCTGGAGTGTATCACCAGGCTCTGGAATCACCATATATTTT. This gives the protein CAWSVSPGSGITIYF.

This clone was seen a handful of times. This chain connects TRBV6-1 to TRBJ2-1, with a tentative D call TRBD2 (6 bases). CDR1 is MNHNS, CDR2 SASEGT, per germline. The CDR3 runs to 14 residues. Trimming stripped 1 base from V and 10 bases from J, with 14 bases between. The CDR3 DNA reads as TGTGCCAGCAGTGAAGGTGGAGGGCTTAGGGAGCAGTTCTTC. Encoded protein: CASSEGGGLREQFF.

The chain has TRBV7-8 and TRBJ2-1; 8 bases are a match to TRBD2. This CDR3 spans 15 amino acids. The ends lost 3 bases at V and 6 bases at J; junction bases unmatched: 7. The germline V gene has CDR1 SGHVS and CDR2 FQNEAQ. The CDR3 DNA reads as TGTGCCAGCAGCTTGGAAGCGGGAGCGCTCAATGAGCAGTTCTTC. Its protein product is CASSLEAGALNEQFF.

This chain uses TRBV6-1 with TRBJ2-5; D is uncertain. Germline CDR1 is MNHNS and CDR2 is SASEGT. The CDR3 runs to 13 residues. V lost 7 bases to trimming and J lost 4 bases, with 13 bases between them. CDR3 DNA sequence: TGTGCCAGCACCCGAGAGACGCGAGAGACCCAGTACTTC. Protein: CASTRETRETQYF.

V and J are TRBV6-7 and TRBJ2-6; D remains unclear. TRBV6-7 is placed among ORFs of uncertain function. V was trimmed by 5 bases and J by 1 base, leaving 9 bases between them. This CDR3 comprises 15 residues. CDR3 loop: CASSSTASGANVLTF. The CDR3 nucleotides read TGTGCCAGCAGTAGTACAGCTTCTGGGGCCAACGTCCTGACTTTC.

On this clone: Mismatch with germline at one junction end may stem from a read error. This chain links TRBV28 with TRBJ2-5, with D perhaps assigned TRBD1 or TRBD2 (5 bases each). CDR3 length: 14 residues. Germline V CDR1 and CDR2: MDHEN, SYDVKM. The CDR3 sequence: CAAHPRGAQKTQYF. The CDR3 DNA reads TGTGCCGCCCACCCTCGAGGGGCCCAAAAGACCCAGTACTTC.